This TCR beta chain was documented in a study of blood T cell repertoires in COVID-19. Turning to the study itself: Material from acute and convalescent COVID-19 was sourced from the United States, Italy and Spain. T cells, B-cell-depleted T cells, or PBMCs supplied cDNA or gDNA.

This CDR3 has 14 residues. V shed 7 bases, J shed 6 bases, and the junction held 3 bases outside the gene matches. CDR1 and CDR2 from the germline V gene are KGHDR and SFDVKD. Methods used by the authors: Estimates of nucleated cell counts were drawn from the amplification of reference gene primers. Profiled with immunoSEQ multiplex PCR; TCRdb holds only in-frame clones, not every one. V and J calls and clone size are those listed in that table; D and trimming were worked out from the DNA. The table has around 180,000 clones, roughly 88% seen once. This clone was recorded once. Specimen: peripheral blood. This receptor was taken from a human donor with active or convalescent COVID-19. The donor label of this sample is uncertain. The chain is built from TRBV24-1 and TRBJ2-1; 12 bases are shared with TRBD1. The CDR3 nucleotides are TGTGCCACCAGCGGGACAGGGGGCATCAATGAGCAGTTCTTC. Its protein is CATSGTGGINEQFF.